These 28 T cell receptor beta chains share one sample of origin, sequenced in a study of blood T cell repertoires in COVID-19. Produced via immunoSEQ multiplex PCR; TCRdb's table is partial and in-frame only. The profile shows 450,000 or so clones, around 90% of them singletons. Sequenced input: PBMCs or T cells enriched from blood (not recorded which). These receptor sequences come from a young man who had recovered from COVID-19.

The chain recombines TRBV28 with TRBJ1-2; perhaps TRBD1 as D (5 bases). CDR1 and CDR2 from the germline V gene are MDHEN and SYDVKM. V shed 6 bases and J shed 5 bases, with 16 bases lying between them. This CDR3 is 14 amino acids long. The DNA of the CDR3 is TGTGCCAGCAGAAATGGGGGGGGAAAGTATGGCTACACCTTC. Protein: CASRNGGGKYGYTF.

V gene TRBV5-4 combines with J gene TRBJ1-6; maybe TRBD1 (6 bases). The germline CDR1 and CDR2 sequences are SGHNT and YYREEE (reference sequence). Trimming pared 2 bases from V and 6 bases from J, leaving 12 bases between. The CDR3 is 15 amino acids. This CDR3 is CASSFWGHLNSPLHF. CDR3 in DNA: TGTGCCAGCAGCTTCTGGGGACATCTTAATTCACCCCTCCACTTT.

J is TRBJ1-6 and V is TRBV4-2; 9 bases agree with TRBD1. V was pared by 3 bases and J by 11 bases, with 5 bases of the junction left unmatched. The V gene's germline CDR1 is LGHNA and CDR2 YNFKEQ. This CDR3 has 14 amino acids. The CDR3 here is CASSQTGGFPPLHF. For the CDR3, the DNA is TGTGCCAGCAGCCAGACAGGGGGTTTTCCACCCCTCCACTTT.

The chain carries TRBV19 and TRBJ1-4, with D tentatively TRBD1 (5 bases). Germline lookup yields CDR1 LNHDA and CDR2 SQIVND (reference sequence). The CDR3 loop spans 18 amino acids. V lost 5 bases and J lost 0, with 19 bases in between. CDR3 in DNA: TGTGCCAGTAGTCCCGGGGGAGTTGGAACCGCAACTAATGAAAAACTGTTTTTT. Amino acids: CASSPGGVGTATNEKLFF.

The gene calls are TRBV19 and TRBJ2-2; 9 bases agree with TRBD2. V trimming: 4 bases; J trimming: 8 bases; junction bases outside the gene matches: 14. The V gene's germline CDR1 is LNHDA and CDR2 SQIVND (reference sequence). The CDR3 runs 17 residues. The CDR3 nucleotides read TGTGCCAGTAGTACCCGGCCCGTCCTAGCGGGAAGGGGGGAGCTGTTTTTT. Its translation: CASSTRPVLAGRGELFF. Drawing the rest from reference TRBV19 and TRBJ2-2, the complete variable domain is DGGITQSPKYLFRKEGQNVTLSCEQNLNHDAMYWYRQDPGQGLRLIYYSQIVNDFQKGDIAEGYSVSREKKESFPLTVTSAQKNPTAFYLCASSTRPVLAGRGELFFGEGSRLTVL.

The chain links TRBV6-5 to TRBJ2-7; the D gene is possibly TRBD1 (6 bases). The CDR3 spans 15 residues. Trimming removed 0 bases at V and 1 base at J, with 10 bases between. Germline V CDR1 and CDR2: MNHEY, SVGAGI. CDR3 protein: CASSYSGTHSYEQYF. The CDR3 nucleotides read TGTGCCAGCAGTTACTCCGGGACACATTCCTACGAGCAGTACTTC.

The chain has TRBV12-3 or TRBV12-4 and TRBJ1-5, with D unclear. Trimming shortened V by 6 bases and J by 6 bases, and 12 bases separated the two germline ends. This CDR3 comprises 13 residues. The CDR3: CASRRGSSQPQHF. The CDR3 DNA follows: TGTGCCAGCAGGCGGGGTTCAAGTCAGCCCCAGCATTTT.

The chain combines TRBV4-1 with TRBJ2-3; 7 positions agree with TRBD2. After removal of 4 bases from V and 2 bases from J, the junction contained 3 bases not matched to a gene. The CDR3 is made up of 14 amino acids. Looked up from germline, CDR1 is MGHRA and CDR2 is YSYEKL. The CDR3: CASSLSGLTDTQYF. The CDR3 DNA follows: TGCGCCAGCAGCCTTAGCGGGCTCACAGATACGCAGTATTTT.

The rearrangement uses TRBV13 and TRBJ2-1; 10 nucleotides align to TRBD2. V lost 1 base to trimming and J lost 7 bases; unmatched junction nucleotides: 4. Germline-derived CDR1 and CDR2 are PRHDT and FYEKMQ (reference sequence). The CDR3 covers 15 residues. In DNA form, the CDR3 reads TGTGCCAGCAGCTTAGCTAGCGGGGGTGGGAATGAGCAGTTCTTC. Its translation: CASSLASGGGNEQFF.

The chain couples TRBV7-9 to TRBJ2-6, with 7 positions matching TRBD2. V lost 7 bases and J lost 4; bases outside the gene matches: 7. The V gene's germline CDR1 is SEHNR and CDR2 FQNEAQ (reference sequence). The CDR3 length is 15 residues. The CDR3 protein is CASKREPPGANVLTF. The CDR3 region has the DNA TGTGCCAGCAAGCGGGAACCTCCGGGGGCCAACGTCCTGACTTTC. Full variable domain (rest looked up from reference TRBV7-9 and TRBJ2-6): DTGVSQNPRHKITKRGQNVTFRCDPISEHNRLYWYRQTLGQGPEFLTYFQNEAQLEKSRLLSDRFSAERPKGSFSTLEIQRTEQGDSAMYLCASKREPPGANVLTFGAGSRLTVL.

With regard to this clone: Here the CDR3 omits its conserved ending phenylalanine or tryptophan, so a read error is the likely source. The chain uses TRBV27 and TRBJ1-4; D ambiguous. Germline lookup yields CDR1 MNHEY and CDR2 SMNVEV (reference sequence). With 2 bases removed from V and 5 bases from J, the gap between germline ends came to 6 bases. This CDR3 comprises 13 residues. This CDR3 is CASSLGGNEKLFS. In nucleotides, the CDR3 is TGTGCCAGCAGTTTAGGCGGGAATGAAAAACTGTTTTCT.

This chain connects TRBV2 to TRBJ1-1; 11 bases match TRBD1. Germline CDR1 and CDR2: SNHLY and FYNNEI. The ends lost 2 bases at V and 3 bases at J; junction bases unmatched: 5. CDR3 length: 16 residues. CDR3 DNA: TGTGCCAGCAGTGAAATCATGGGACAGGGGGACACTGAAGCTTTCTTT. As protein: CASSEIMGQGDTEAFF. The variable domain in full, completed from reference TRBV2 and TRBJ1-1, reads EPEVTQTPSHQVTQMGQEVILRCVPISNHLYFYWYRQILGQKVEFLVSFYNNEISEKSEIFDDQFSVERPDGSNFTLKIRSTKLEDSAMYFCASSEIMGQGDTEAFFGQGTRLTVV.

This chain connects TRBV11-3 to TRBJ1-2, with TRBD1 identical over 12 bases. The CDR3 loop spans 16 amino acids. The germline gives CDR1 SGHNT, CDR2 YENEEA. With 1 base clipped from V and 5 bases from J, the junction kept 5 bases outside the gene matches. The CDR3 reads CASSLGGTGGGYGYTF. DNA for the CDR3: TGTGCCAGCAGCTTAGGAGGGACAGGGGGCGGATATGGCTACACCTTC.

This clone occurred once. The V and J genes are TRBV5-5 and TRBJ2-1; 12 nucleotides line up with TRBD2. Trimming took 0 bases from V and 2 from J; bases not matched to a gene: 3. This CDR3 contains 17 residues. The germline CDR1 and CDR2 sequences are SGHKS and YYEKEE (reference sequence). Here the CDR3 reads CASSLGASGGAYNEQFF. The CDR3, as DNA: TGTGCCAGCAGCTTGGGCGCTAGCGGGGGGGCCTACAATGAGCAGTTCTTC.

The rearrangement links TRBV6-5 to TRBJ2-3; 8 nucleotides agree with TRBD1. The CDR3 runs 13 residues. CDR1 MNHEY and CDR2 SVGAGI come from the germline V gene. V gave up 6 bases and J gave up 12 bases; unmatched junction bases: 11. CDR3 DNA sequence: TGTGCCAGCAGCCGCGGGACAGGCATGTATCAGTATTTT. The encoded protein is CASSRGTGMYQYF.

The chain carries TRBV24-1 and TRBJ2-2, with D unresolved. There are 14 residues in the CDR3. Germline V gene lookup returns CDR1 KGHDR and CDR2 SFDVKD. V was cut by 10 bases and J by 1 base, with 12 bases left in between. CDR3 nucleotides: TGTGCCACGCGAAGTAACTGGAACACCGGGGAGCTGTTTTTT. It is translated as CATRSNWNTGELFF.

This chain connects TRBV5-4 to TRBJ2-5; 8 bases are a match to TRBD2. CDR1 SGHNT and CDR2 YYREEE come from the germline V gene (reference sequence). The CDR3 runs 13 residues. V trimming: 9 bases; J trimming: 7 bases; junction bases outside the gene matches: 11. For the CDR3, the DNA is TGTGCCACTGCGGGGGGAGACGGCGGGACCCAGTACTTC. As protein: CATAGGDGGTQYF.

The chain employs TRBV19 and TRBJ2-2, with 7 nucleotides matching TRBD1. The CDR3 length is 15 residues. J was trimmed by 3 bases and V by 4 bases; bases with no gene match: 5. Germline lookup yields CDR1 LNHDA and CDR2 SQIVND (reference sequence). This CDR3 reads CASSTSGTDTGELFF. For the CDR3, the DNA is TGTGCCAGTAGTACGTCCGGGACAGACACCGGGGAGCTGTTTTTT.

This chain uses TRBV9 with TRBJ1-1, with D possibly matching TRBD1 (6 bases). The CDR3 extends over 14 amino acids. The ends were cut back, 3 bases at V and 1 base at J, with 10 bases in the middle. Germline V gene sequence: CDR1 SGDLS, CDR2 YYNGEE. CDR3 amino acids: CASSAGHQNTEAFF. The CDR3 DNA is TGTGCCAGCAGCGCGGGACACCAGAACACTGAAGCTTTCTTT.

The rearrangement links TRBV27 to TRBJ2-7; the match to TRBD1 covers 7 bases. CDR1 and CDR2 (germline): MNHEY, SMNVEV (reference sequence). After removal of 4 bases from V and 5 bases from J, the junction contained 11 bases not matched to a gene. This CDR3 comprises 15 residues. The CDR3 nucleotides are TGTGCCAGCAGTTCCGAACTTGACAGGGCCCACGAGCAGTACTTC. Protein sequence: CASSSELDRAHEQYF.

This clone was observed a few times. The CDR3 protein is CASIVPGGRNTIYF. The CDR3 DNA reads as TGTGCCAGCATTGTCCCGGGGGGTAGGAACACCATATATTTT. This sequence joins TRBV6-5 and TRBJ1-3; TRBD1 might be the D (5 bases). The CDR3 has 14 residues. Germline-derived CDR1 and CDR2 are MNHEY and SVGAGI. V gave up 7 bases and J gave up 7 bases, with 17 bases separating them.

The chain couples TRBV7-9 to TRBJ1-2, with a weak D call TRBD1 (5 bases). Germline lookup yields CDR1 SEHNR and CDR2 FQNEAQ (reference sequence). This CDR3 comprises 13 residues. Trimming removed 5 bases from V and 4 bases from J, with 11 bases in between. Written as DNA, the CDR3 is TGTGCCAGCAGCCAGCAGGGTTTCTATGGCTACACCTTC. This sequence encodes CASSQQGFYGYTF. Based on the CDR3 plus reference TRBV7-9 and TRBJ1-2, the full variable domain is DTGVSQNPRHKITKRGQNVTFRCDPISEHNRLYWYRQTLGQGPEFLTYFQNEAQLEKSRLLSDRFSAERPKGSFSTLEIQRTEQGDSAMYLCASSQQGFYGYTFGSGTRLTVV.

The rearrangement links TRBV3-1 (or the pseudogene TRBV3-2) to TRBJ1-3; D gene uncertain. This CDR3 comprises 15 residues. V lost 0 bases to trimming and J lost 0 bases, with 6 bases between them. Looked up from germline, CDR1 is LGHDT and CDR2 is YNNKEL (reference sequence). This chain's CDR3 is CASSQDGYSGNTIYF. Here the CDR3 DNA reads TGTGCCAGCAGCCAAGACGGTTACTCTGGAAACACCATATATTTT.

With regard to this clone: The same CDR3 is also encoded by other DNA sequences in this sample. The CDR3 loop reads CASSLAGGPYNEQFF. The CDR3, as DNA: TGTGCCAGCAGCCTAGCGGGAGGGCCCTACAATGAGCAGTTCTTC. The chain carries TRBV28 and TRBJ2-1, with 12 bases fitting TRBD2. This CDR3 has 15 amino acids. CDR1 and CDR2 (germline): MDHEN, SYDVKM. V gave up 6 bases and J gave up 2 bases; unmatched junction bases: 2.

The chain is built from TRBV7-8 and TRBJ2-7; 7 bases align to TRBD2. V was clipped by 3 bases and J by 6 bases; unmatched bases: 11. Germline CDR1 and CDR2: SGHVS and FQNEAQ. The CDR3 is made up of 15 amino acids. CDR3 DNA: TGTGCCAGCAGCTTGAGGGAGGGCCAGCTCTCCGAGCAGTACTTC. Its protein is CASSLREGQLSEQYF.

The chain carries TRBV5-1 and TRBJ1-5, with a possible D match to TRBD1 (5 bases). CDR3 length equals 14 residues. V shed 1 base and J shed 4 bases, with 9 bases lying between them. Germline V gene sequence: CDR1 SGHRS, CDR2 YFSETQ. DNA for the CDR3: TGCGCCAGCAGCTTGAGCGGGGGGAATCAGCCCCAGCATTTT. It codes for CASSLSGGNQPQHF.

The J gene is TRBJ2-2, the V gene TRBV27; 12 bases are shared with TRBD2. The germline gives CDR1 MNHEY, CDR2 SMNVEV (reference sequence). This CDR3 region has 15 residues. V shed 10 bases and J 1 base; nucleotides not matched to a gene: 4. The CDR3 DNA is TGTGCCAACCTAGCGGGAGGGCTGAACACCGGGGAGCTGTTTTTT. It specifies CANLAGGLNTGELFF.

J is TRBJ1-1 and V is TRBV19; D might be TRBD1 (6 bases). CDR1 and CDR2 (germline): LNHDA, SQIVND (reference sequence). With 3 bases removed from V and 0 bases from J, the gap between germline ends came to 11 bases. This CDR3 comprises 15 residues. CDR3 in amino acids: CASSIQQGLNTEAFF. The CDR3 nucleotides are TGTGCCAGTAGTATTCAACAGGGCTTGAACACTGAAGCTTTCTTT.